This note documents a single TCR beta chain sequence. The antigen is undetermined. With 0 bases removed from V and 8 bases from J, the gap between germline ends came to 17 bases. The CDR3 consists of 16 residues. The germline V gene encodes CDR1 SGHRS and CDR2 YFSETQ. The sample originates from a study of a mutant IDH1 vaccine in newly diagnosed glioma. Time point meaning: week 5, during vaccination. Vaccine doses each comprised 300 ug of mutant IDH1 20-mer peptide, with topical imiquimod. TCRdb's table, derived via immunoSEQ multiplex PCR, lists solely in-frame clones and lacks some. Of 49,000 or so clones detected, 78% appear once; the ten largest clones hold less than 2%.

This chain uses TRBV5-1 with TRBJ1-4; possibly TRBD1 for D (5 bases). This clonotype was sampled from a middle-aged woman with glioma. The material was PBMCs, obtained from a glioma patient whose treatment included an IDH1 peptide vaccine. CDR3 nucleotide sequence: TGCGCCAGCAGCTTGGGCGCTGGGGGTTTAGGAGAAAAACTGTTTTTT. Translation gives CASSLGAGGLGEKLFF.